This entry features one T cell receptor beta chain sequence. The CDR3 is 14 amino acids. From germline, CDR1 is KGHSH and CDR2 LQKENI. V trimming: 3 bases; J trimming: 2 bases; junction bases outside the gene matches: 0. TCRdb's copy holds only in-frame clones and misses some; the assay was immunoSEQ multiplex PCR. The sample records around 250,000 clones, around 85% being singletons. The sample is drawn from a study of blood T cell repertoires in COVID-19. This study enrolled people aged 18 to 89 from about 26 US geographic areas. Clinical histories supplied by participants themselves formed the basis of cohort assignment.

The sequenced sample consisted of PBMCs or T cells enriched from blood (not recorded which). The chain uses TRBV18 and TRBJ2-5, with TRBD1 identical over 10 bases. This TCR came from a woman aged 45-65 years who had recovered from COVID-19. CDR3 coding DNA: TGTGCCAGCTCACCGGACAGGGGGCAAGAGACCCAGTACTTC. It specifies CASSPDRGQETQYF.